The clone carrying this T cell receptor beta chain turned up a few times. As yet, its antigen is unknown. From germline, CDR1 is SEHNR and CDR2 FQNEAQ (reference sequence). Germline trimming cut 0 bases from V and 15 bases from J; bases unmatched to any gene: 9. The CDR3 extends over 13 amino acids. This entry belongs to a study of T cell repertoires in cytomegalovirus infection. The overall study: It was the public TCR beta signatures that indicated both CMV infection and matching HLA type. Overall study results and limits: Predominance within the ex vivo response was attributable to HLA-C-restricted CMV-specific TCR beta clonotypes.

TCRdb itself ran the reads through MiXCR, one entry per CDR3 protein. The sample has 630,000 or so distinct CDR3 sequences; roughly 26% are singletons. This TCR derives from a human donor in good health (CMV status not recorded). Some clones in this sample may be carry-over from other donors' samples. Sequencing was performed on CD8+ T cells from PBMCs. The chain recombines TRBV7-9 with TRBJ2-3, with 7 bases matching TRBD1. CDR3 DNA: TGTGCCAGCAGCTTAGCCGGGACAGAAGTTAGATATTTT. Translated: CASSLAGTEVRYF.